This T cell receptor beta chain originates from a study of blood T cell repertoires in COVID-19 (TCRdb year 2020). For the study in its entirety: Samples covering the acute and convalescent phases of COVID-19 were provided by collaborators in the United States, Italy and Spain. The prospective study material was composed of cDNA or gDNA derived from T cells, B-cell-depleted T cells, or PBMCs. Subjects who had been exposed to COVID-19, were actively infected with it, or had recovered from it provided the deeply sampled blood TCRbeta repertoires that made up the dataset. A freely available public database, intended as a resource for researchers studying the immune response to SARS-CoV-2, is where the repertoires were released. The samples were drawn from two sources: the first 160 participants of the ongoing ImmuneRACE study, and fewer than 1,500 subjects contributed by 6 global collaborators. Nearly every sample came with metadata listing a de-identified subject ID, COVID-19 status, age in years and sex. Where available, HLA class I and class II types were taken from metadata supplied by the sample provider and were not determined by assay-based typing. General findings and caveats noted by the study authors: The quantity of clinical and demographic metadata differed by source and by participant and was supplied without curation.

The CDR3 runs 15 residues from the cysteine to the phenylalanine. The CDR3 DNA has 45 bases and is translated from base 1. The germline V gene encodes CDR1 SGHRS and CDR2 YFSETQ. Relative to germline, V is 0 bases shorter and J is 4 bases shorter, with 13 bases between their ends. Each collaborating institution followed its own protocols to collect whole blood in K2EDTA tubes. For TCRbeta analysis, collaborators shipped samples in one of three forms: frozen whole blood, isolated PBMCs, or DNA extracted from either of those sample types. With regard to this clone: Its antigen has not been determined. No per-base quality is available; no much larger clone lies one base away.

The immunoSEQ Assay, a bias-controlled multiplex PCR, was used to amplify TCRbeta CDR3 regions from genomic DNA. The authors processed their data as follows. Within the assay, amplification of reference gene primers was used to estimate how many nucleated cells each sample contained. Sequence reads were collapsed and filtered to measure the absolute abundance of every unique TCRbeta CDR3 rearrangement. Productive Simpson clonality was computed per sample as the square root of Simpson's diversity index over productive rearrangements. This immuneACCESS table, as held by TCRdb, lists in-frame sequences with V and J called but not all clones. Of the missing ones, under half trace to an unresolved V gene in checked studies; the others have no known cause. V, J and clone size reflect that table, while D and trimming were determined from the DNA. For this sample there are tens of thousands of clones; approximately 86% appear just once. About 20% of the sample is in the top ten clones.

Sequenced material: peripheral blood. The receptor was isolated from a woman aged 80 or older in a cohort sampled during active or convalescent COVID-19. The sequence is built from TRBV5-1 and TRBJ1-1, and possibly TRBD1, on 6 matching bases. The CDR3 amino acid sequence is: CASSLAGGQATEAFF. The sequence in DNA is TGCGCCAGCAGCTTGGCGGGGGGGCAGGCCACTGAAGCTTTCTTT.